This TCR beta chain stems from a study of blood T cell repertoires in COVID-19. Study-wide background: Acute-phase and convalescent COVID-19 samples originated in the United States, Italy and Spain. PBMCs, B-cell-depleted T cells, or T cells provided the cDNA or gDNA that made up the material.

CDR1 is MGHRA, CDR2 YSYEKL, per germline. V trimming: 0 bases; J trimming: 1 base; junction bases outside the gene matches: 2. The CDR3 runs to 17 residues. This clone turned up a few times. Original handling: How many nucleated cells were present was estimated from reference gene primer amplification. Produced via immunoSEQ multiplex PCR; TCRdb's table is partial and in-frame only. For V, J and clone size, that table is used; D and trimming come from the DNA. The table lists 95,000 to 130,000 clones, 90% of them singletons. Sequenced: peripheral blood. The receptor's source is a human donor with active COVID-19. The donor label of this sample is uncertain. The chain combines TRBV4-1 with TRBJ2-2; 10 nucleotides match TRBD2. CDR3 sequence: CASSQDVAGGNTGELFF. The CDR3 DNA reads TGCGCCAGCAGCCAAGATGTAGCGGGGGGGAACACCGGGGAGCTGTTTTTT.